These 20 T cell receptor beta chains were all obtained from the same sample, sequenced in a study of blood T cell repertoires in COVID-19. Generated by immunoSEQ multiplex PCR, the TCRdb table keeps only in-frame clones and is missing some. The data show about 380,000 clones, roughly 91% seen once. Input material: PBMCs or T cells enriched from blood (not recorded which). The receptors here all came from a woman between 18 and 29 years old who had recovered from COVID-19.

The chain links TRBV5-5 to TRBJ2-2; 12 bases are shared with TRBD1. V shed 3 bases and J 5 bases; nucleotides not matched to a gene: 5. The CDR3 is 16 amino acids. Germline loops: CDR1 SGHKS, CDR2 YYEKEE (reference sequence). CDR3 coding DNA: TGTGCCAGCAGCTGGGGACAGGGGGCAGGGACCGGGGAGCTGTTTTTT. Its protein product is CASSWGQGAGTGELFF.

The CDR3 reads CASSQGFQSYEQYF. CDR3 in DNA: TGTGCCAGCAGCCAAGGATTCCAGTCCTACGAGCAGTACTTC. The chain has TRBV3-1 (or the pseudogene TRBV3-2) and TRBJ2-7; the D is unclear. The CDR3 is 14 residues long. V was cut by 1 base and J by 1 base, with 8 bases left in between. Germline V gene sequence: CDR1 LGHDT, CDR2 YNNKEL (reference sequence).

The chain uses TRBV7-9 and TRBJ1-5; perhaps TRBD1 as D (5 bases). The germline V gene has CDR1 SEHNR and CDR2 FQNEAQ (reference sequence). V dropped 10 bases and J dropped 3 bases, with 16 bases sitting between them. The CDR3 is 14 residues long. CDR3 protein: CATTSGGPNQPQHF. In nucleotides, the CDR3 is TGTGCCACCACCTCGGGGGGTCCCAATCAGCCCCAGCATTTT.

This clone is a singleton in its sample. Other DNA sequences in this sample translate to the same CDR3. The chain uses TRBV28 and TRBJ2-7; 8 nucleotides match TRBD1. The CDR3 contains 14 residues. CDR1 is MDHEN, CDR2 SYDVKM, per germline. With V trimmed by 5 bases and J by 2 bases, 5 bases remained unmatched. CDR3 residues: CASSPGTGTYEQYF. The CDR3 nucleotides read TGTGCCAGCAGTCCCGGGACAGGAACCTACGAGCAGTACTTC.

This chain uses TRBV5-1 with TRBJ1-2, with D perhaps TRBD1 (5 bases). Germline loops: CDR1 SGHRS, CDR2 YFSETQ. With 2 bases removed from V and 8 bases from J, the gap between germline ends came to 19 bases. The CDR3 covers 15 residues. CDR3 residues: CASSFGNAGGRGYTF. CDR3 in DNA: TGCGCCAGCAGCTTCGGGAACGCGGGGGGTCGAGGCTACACCTTC.

The chain combines TRBV28 with TRBJ1-4; D is unclear. This CDR3 contains 11 residues. The germline V and J ends were trimmed by 9 bases and 8 bases, with 10 bases remaining between them. Germline assignment: CDR1 MDHEN and CDR2 SYDVKM. The CDR3 loop is CARRGTEKLFF. The CDR3 DNA follows: TGTGCCAGGCGCGGCACGGAAAAACTGTTTTTT.

The chain joins TRBV7-9 to TRBJ1-6, with D uncertain. Germline V gives CDR1 SEHNR, CDR2 FQNEAQ (reference sequence). Between the trimmed V and J ends, which lost 1 base and 3 bases, there was a span of 7 bases. The CDR3 has 15 residues. Here the CDR3 DNA reads TGTGCCAGCAGCTTAGGCGGAGACTATAATTCACCCCTCCACTTT. Amino acids: CASSLGGDYNSPLHF. Using reference TRBV7-9 and TRBJ1-6 for the parts outside the CDR3, the full variable domain is DTGVSQNPRHKITKRGQNVTFRCDPISEHNRLYWYRQTLGQGPEFLTYFQNEAQLEKSRLLSDRFSAERPKGSFSTLEIQRTEQGDSAMYLCASSLGGDYNSPLHFGNGTRLTVT.

The chain uses TRBV9 and TRBJ1-6; TRBD1 is a possible D gene (5 bases). CDR1 and CDR2 (germline): SGDLS, YYNGEE. This CDR3 is 14 amino acids long. V was clipped by 5 bases and J by 8 bases, with 14 bases between them. CDR3 in DNA: TGTGCCAGCAGTCATTCGGGGGGGTATTCACCCCTCCACTTT. Its translation is CASSHSGGYSPLHF.

The chain recombines TRBV11-1 with TRBJ2-5; D possibly corresponds to TRBD1 (5 bases). This CDR3 region has 15 residues. V lost 5 bases, J lost 4 bases, and 17 bases lay in between. Germline assignment: CDR1 SGHAT and CDR2 FQDESV (reference sequence). The DNA of the CDR3 is TGTGCCAGCAGCCAAAAGCGACAGATCGCAGAGACCCAGTACTTC. It specifies CASSQKRQIAETQYF.

This clone was counted between two and nine times. The chain combines TRBV7-9 with TRBJ1-2; possible D gene TRBD1, 6 bases. Trimming shortened V by 5 bases and J by 4 bases, and 14 bases separated the two germline ends. Germline V CDR1 and CDR2: SEHNR, FQNEAQ (reference sequence). The CDR3 is made up of 14 amino acids. The CDR3 protein is CASSLVGDTYGYTF. CDR3 bases: TGTGCCAGCAGCCTCGTGGGGGACACCTATGGCTACACCTTC. Based on the CDR3 plus reference TRBV7-9 and TRBJ1-2, the full variable domain is DTGVSQNPRHKITKRGQNVTFRCDPISEHNRLYWYRQTLGQGPEFLTYFQNEAQLEKSRLLSDRFSAERPKGSFSTLEIQRTEQGDSAMYLCASSLVGDTYGYTFGSGTRLTVV.

This chain uses TRBV27 with TRBJ1-5, with 7 bases lining up with TRBD1. This CDR3 spans 13 amino acids. J gave up 6 bases and V 6 bases, and 5 bases lay outside the gene matches. Germline assignment: CDR1 MNHEY and CDR2 SMNVEV (reference sequence). The CDR3 sequence is CASSGQAAQPQHF. CDR3 DNA sequence: TGTGCCAGCAGCGGACAGGCCGCTCAGCCCCAGCATTTT.

The genes are TRBV7-7 and TRBJ1-6; a weak D match, TRBD1 (6 bases). This CDR3 has 14 amino acids. Looked up from germline, CDR1 is SSHAT and CDR2 is FNYEAQ (reference sequence). Trimming cost V 11 bases and J 4 bases, with 15 bases left between them. The CDR3 DNA reads TGTGCCCTGGGGGCCCCGGCGTATAATTCACCCCTCCACTTT. Translation: CALGAPAYNSPLHF.

The rearrangement joins TRBV7-2 to TRBJ2-7; TRBD2 agrees at 7 bases. With V trimmed by 5 bases and J by 2 bases, 12 bases remained unmatched. Germline CDR1 and CDR2: SGHTA and FQGNSA. The CDR3 is 16 residues long. The CDR3 DNA follows: TGTGCCAGCAGCCTCGCCGGGGGGACCGCCACCTACGAGCAGTACTTC. Translated, it gives CASSLAGGTATYEQYF.

The genes are TRBV3-1 (or the pseudogene TRBV3-2) and TRBJ1-2; a possible D gene is TRBD1 (5 bases). Germline loops: CDR1 LGHDT, CDR2 YNNKEL (reference sequence). Trimming took 0 bases from V and 3 from J, leaving 11 bases between them. The CDR3 has 15 amino acids. The CDR3 loop reads CASSQDGAGYYGYTF. CDR3 coding DNA: TGTGCCAGCAGCCAAGATGGGGCCGGCTACTATGGCTACACCTTC.

The chain is built from TRBV7-9 and TRBJ1-6, with 8 bases aligning to TRBD1. The J segment lost 11 bases and the V segment lost 1 base, leaving 7 bases of the junction unmatched. This CDR3 contains 15 residues. Germline V gene data show CDR1 as SEHNR and CDR2 as FQNEAQ (reference sequence). The CDR3 DNA sequence: TGTGCCAGCAGCTTAGGGGACAGGCTCTCTCCACCCCTCCACTTT. Its protein is CASSLGDRLSPPLHF.

This sequence joins TRBV6-5 and TRBJ1-3; 8 nucleotides agree with TRBD1. This CDR3 is 16 amino acids long. Germline V gives CDR1 MNHEY, CDR2 SVGAGI. Losses at the gene ends were 2 bases for V and 2 bases for J; bases not matched to a gene: 5. The CDR3 nucleotides are TGTGCCAGCAGTTACGCGGACAGGGTGGCTGGAAACACCATATATTTT. The encoded protein is CASSYADRVAGNTIYF.

The chain is built from TRBV15 and TRBJ2-1; 11 positions agree with TRBD2. The germline V gene has CDR1 LNHNV and CDR2 YYDKDF (reference sequence). Trimming at V came to 5 bases and at J to 4 bases, leaving 7 bases not matched to a gene. This CDR3 contains 16 residues. CDR3 in amino acids: CATSGPIAGGYNEQFF. The CDR3 bases are TGTGCCACCAGCGGACCGATAGCGGGGGGGTACAATGAGCAGTTCTTC. Variable domain in full (rest from reference TRBV15 and TRBJ2-1): DAMVIQNPRYQVTQFGKPVTLSCSQTLNHNVMYWYQQKSSQAPKLLFHYYDKDFNNEADTPDNFQSRRPNTSFCFLDIRSPGLGDTAMYLCATSGPIAGGYNEQFFGPGTRLTVL.

The chain uses TRBV19 and TRBJ1-6; 9 nucleotides match TRBD1. V shed 8 bases and J 9 bases; nucleotides not matched to a gene: 5. CDR1 and CDR2 from the germline V gene are LNHDA and SQIVND (reference sequence). CDR3 length: 13 amino acids. CDR3 region: CASSRDRVSPLHF. The CDR3 DNA reads as TGTGCCAGTTCCCGGGACAGGGTTTCACCCCTCCACTTT.

The sample holds one count of this clone. This chain links TRBV12-3 or TRBV12-4 with TRBJ1-2; weak D call: TRBD1 (6 bases). V lost 7 bases, J lost 1 base, and 7 bases lay in between. This CDR3 comprises 12 residues. DNA for the CDR3: TGTGCCAGCACGGACAGTAACTATGGCTACACCTTC. Protein sequence: CASTDSNYGYTF.

This rearrangement joins TRBV25-1 to TRBJ1-3, with 7 positions matching TRBD1. Trimming took 6 bases from V and 2 from J; bases not matched to a gene: 4. The V gene's germline CDR1 is MGHDK and CDR2 SYGVNS. The CDR3 is 14 residues long. For the CDR3, the DNA is TGTGCCAGCAGCCACAGGGGAGCTGGAAACACCATATATTTT. As protein: CASSHRGAGNTIYF.